The 5 T cell receptor beta chains listed next were all sequenced from one sample in a study of blood T cell repertoires in COVID-19. TCRdb's table, derived via immunoSEQ multiplex PCR, lists solely in-frame clones and lacks some. The sample holds about 190,000 clones, roughly 84% seen once. Sequenced input: PBMCs or T cells enriched from blood (not recorded which). The receptors were sampled from a woman aged 30 to 39 who had recovered from COVID-19.

The chain recombines TRBV4-1 with TRBJ2-1; 9 nucleotides match TRBD2. Per germline, CDR1 MGHRA and CDR2 YSYEKL. The CDR3 is 16 residues long. With 4 bases clipped from V and 4 bases from J, the junction kept 8 bases outside the gene matches. This CDR3 reads CASSRNSGGLYNEQFF. In DNA, the CDR3 is TGCGCCAGCAGCCGCAATAGCGGGGGCCTTTACAATGAGCAGTTCTTC.

This clone was observed a few times. V is TRBV19 and J is TRBJ2-1; 9 bases fit TRBD2. V lost 3 bases, J lost 10 bases, and 19 bases stayed unmatched. CDR1 LNHDA and CDR2 SQIVND come from the germline V gene (reference sequence). The CDR3 has 18 residues. The CDR3 sequence is CASSIPPWDSGGPGEQFF. In nucleotides, the CDR3 is TGTGCCAGTAGTATTCCCCCCTGGGATAGCGGGGGCCCCGGGGAGCAGTTCTTC.

This chain uses TRBV9 with TRBJ2-5; 8 bases map to TRBD1. The trim removed 3 bases at V and 2 bases at J, leaving 9 bases unmatched. The germline V gene has CDR1 SGDLS and CDR2 YYNGEE. The CDR3 contains 16 residues. CDR3 residues: CASSGARDRFQETQYF. CDR3 DNA sequence: TGTGCCAGCAGCGGGGCTAGGGACAGGTTTCAAGAGACCCAGTACTTC.

The rearrangement joins TRBV7-9 to TRBJ2-2; a possible D gene is TRBD1 (6 bases). Trimming took 3 bases from V and 6 from J, leaving 20 bases between them. The CDR3 covers 17 residues. CDR1 SEHNR and CDR2 FQNEAQ come from the germline V gene (reference sequence). CDR3: CASSLGLDSAFAGELFF. CDR3 in DNA: TGTGCCAGCAGCTTGGGCCTGGACAGTGCTTTCGCCGGGGAGCTGTTTTTT.

The rearrangement uses TRBV5-6 and TRBJ2-7, with 7 nucleotides matching TRBD1. V gave up 4 bases and J gave up 6 bases; unmatched junction bases: 7. The CDR3 has 13 residues. Germline CDR1 SGHDT, CDR2 YYEEEE. The DNA for the CDR3 is TGTGCCAGCAGCCCGACCCCAGGGGGCGAGCAGTACGTC. Amino acids: CASSPTPGGEQYV.